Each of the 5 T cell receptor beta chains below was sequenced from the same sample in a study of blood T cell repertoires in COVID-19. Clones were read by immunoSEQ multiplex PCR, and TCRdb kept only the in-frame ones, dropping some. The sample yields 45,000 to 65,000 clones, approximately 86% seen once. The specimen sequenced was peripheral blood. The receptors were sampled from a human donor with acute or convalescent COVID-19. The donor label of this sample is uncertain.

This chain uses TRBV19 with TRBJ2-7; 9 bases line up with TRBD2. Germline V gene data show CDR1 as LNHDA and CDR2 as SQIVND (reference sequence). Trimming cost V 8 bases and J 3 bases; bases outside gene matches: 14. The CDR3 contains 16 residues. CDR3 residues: CASFPPRREGRYEQYF. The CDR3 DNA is TGTGCCAGTTTCCCCCCCCGGCGGGAGGGCCGCTACGAGCAGTACTTC.

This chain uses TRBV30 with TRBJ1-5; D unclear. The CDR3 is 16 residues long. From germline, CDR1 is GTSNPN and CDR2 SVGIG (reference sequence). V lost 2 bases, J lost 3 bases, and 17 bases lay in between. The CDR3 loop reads CAWSSSGSGNNQPQHF. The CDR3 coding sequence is TGTGCCTGGAGTTCCTCCGGATCGGGAAACAATCAGCCCCAGCATTTT.

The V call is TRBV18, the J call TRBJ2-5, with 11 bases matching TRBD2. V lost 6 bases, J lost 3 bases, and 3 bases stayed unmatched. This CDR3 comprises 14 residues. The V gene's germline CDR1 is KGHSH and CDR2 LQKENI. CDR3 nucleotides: TGTGCCAGCTCTCTACTAGCGGGAGAAGAGACCCAGTACTTC. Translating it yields CASSLLAGEETQYF.

CDR3 DNA: TGTGCCACCAGTGATTTTTCACAGAACTCCTACAATGAGCAGTTCTTC. As protein: CATSDFSQNSYNEQFF. The rearrangement links TRBV24-1 to TRBJ2-1; D is ambiguous. Germline CDR1 and CDR2: KGHDR and SFDVKD. This CDR3 is built from 16 residues. Between the trimmed V and J ends, which lost 1 base and 0 bases, there was a span of 9 bases.

The CDR3 nucleotides read TGTGCCAGCAGCTTGGCCGCTAGCGGACCCTTGGGCGGGGAGCTGTTTTTT. Protein sequence: CASSLAASGPLGGELFF. This chain uses TRBV5-4 with TRBJ2-2, with 7 bases identical to TRBD2. The CDR3 has 17 residues. Germline V gene lookup returns CDR1 SGHNT and CDR2 YYREEE (reference sequence). V trimming: 0 bases; J trimming: 7 bases; junction bases outside the gene matches: 12.